The source of this T cell receptor (beta chain) is a study of OX40 agonist ivuxolimab in advanced cancers. Study details: Patients undergoing dose escalation presented with hepatocellular carcinoma, melanoma, renal cell or head and neck cancer.

V was trimmed by 5 bases and J by 4 bases, leaving 11 bases between them. Germline V gene data show CDR1 as MNHEY and CDR2 as SVGAGI. The CDR3 contains 14 residues. The table came from immunoSEQ multiplex PCR; TCRdb's copy has only in-frame clones and leaves some out. The profile covers 25,000 to 30,000 clones, with roughly four fifths appearing a single time and 25% to 30% taken by the ten largest. Concerning this clone itself: Its antigen remains unknown.

Any history of autoimmune disease or systemic immunosuppression disqualified patients. Study-level findings and limits: Expanded clones were, on average, more numerous in CD8+ T cells than in CD4+. Clones of CD4+ and CD8+ blood T cells grew by week 6 at doses of 0.1 to 3.0 mg/kg.

The rearrangement uses TRBV6-5 and TRBJ2-2; D remains ambiguous. This TCR was sampled from an adult with an advanced solid tumor such as melanoma, head and neck, liver or kidney cancer. This material consisted of CD4+ or CD8+ T cells sorted from blood, taken in a trial of the OX40 agonist ivuxolimab. The CDR3 sequence: CASSLSDGTGELFF. For the CDR3, the DNA is TGTGCCAGCAGTCTTTCGGACGGCACCGGGGAGCTGTTTTTT.